Given below is one TCR beta chain in context. Antigen specificity is unknown. This entry is derived from a study of T-cell memory formation after mild COVID-19. The authors produced TCR alpha and TCR beta cDNA libraries with sample barcodes and UMIs by 5'RACE using constant-segment primers. MiXCR was run by TCRdb on the 5' RACE reads, yielding one entry per CDR3 protein. Here the sample spans about 400,000 distinct CDR3 sequences, less than 25% being singletons. Overall study findings and caveats: Of the contracting clones, CD4+ ones lay mainly in CM and EM, and CD8+ ones in EMRA.

Sequenced sample: PBMCs or a T cell subset sorted from them (not recorded which). This sequence originates from an adult woman who had mild COVID-19 (a few samples of this study predate the infection). Cell type and time point are not known.

The CDR3 nucleotides read TGTGCCAGCTCACCTAACAGGGTACAGAACACCGGGGAGCTGTTTTTT. This translates into CASSPNRVQNTGELFF. The V gene is TRBV18, the J gene TRBJ2-2, with D tentatively TRBD1 (6 bases). Germline loops: CDR1 KGHSH, CDR2 LQKENI. The germline V and J ends were trimmed by 3 bases and 1 base, with 12 bases remaining between them. The CDR3 is 16 residues long.